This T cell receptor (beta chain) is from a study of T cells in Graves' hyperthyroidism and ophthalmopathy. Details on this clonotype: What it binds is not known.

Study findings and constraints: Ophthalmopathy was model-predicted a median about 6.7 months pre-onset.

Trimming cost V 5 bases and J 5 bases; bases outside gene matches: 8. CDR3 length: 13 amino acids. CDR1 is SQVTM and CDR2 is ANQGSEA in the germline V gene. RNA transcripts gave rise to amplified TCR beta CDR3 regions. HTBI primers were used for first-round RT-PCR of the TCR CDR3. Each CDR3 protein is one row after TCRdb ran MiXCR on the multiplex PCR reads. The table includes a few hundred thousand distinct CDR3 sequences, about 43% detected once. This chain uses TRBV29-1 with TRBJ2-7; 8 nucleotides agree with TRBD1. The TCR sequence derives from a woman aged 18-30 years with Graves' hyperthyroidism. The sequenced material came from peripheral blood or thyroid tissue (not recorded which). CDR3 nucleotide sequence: TGCAGCGTTCGCGGACAGGGTTTGGACGAGCAGTACTTC. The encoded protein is CSVRGQGLDEQYF.